The 30 T cell receptor beta chains in this list originate from one sample, sequenced in a study of T cells in Graves' hyperthyroidism and ophthalmopathy (dated by TCRdb to 2018 to 2020). Libraries were constructed by multiplex PCR. Sequenced on an Illumina HiSeq 2000. The TCR beta CDR3 regions were amplified from RNA transcripts. A first-round RT-PCR of the TCR CDR3 used the HTBI primer set with the Qiagen OneStep RT-PCR kit. In-frame beta chains were kept once TCRdb had trimmed the public reads at Q25 with fastp and called clones with MiXCR. CDR3 protein sequences are deduplicated, and each keeps its most common genes and DNA. The sample table contains around 350,000 distinct CDR3 sequences; only one count was recorded for 20% to 30% of them. The leading ten clones occupy around 79% of the sample. Sequencing was carried out using blood. The origin of the receptors is a man between 45 and 60 years old with Graves' hyperthyroidism.

This clonotype was counted ten times or more. J is TRBJ2-5 and V is TRBV12-3 or TRBV12-4; no firm D call. CDR3 length: 14 amino acids. Trimming removed 5 bases from V and 5 bases from J, with 15 bases in between. CDR3: CASSPGPLRETQYF. The CDR3 nucleotides are TGTGCCAGCAGTCCCGGGCCTTTGCGGGAGACCCAGTACTTC.

This clonotype was counted between two and nine times. The chain has TRBV10-3 and TRBJ2-7; TRBD2 agrees at 9 bases. From germline, CDR1 is ENHRY and CDR2 SYGVKD. The CDR3 has 15 amino acids. J lost 5 bases, V lost 6 bases, and 11 bases had no gene match. CDR3 amino acids: CAISENSGSGHEQYF. The DNA of the CDR3 is TGTGCCATCAGCGAAAATAGCGGGAGCGGCCACGAGCAGTACTTC.

The J gene is TRBJ2-3, the V gene TRBV19; a weak D match, TRBD2 (6 bases). In germline, CDR1 is LNHDA, CDR2 SQIVND (reference sequence). Trimming took 7 bases from V and 2 from J, leaving 19 bases between them. The CDR3 contains 16 residues. The CDR3 reads CASKGTAVGSTDTQYF. The CDR3 DNA reads TGTGCCAGTAAGGGGACTGCGGTGGGGTCCACAGATACGCAGTATTTT.

The genes are TRBV28 and TRBJ2-7; D might be TRBD2 (6 bases). The CDR3 runs to 13 residues. Germline V gene data show CDR1 as MDHEN and CDR2 as SYDVKM. Trimming took off 5 bases at V and 3 bases at J, with 11 bases between the two ends. The DNA for the CDR3 is TGTGCCAGCAGTGGGGACTTGGTCTACGAGCAGTACTTC. Protein: CASSGDLVYEQYF.

Concerning this clonotype: It may be a read error: a sequence one base away is much more abundant. The CDR3 loop reads CASRDRAGVIQYF. CDR3 nucleotide sequence: TGTGCCAGCCGGGACAGGGCTGGTGTCATTCAGTACTTC. The J gene is TRBJ2-4, the V gene TRBV2, with TRBD1 matching over 9 bases. CDR1 SNHLY and CDR2 FYNNEI come from the germline V gene. The V gene end was trimmed by 8 bases and the J gene end by 9 bases; junction bases not matched to a gene: 8. The CDR3 runs 13 residues. Together with reference TRBV2 and TRBJ2-4, the CDR3 gives the full variable domain: EPEVTQTPSHQVTQMGQEVILRCVPISNHLYFYWYRQILGQKVEFLVSFYNNEISEKSEIFDDQFSVERPDGSNFTLKIRSTKLEDSAMYFCASRDRAGVIQYFGAGTRLSVL.

This rearrangement joins TRBV27 to TRBJ2-7, with D perhaps matching TRBD2 (5 bases). Germline CDR1 is MNHEY and CDR2 is SMNVEV (reference sequence). V was shortened by 3 bases and J by 3 bases, with 12 bases between the two germline ends. CDR3 length: 14 amino acids. The CDR3 bases are TGTGCCAGCAGTTTCACGGCGGGCGGCTACGAGCAGTACTTC. It encodes CASSFTAGGYEQYF.

The chain combines TRBV5-1 with TRBJ2-2, with D possibly TRBD2 on 6 matching bases. From germline, CDR1 is SGHRS and CDR2 YFSETQ. Trimming left V 5 bases short and J 0 bases short, with 17 bases between. CDR3 length: 17 residues. The CDR3 region is CASSEFGSGTNTGELFF. The CDR3 region has the DNA TGCGCCAGCAGTGAGTTTGGTAGCGGCACGAACACCGGGGAGCTGTTTTTT.

The J gene is TRBJ1-1, the V gene TRBV19; possible D gene TRBD1, 5 bases. Deletions cut 4 bases from V and 1 base from J, with 7 bases between. CDR3 length: 13 amino acids. In germline, CDR1 is LNHDA, CDR2 SQIVND (reference sequence). The CDR3 spells CASSRGTNTEAFF. DNA of the CDR3: TGTGCCAGTAGTAGAGGGACGAACACTGAAGCTTTCTTT.

Ten or more counts support this clonotype. V usage is TRBV12-3 or TRBV12-4 and J usage is TRBJ1-1; D not certain. Deletions cut 7 bases from V and 1 base from J, with 13 bases between. This CDR3 is 14 amino acids long. In nucleotides, the CDR3 is TGTGCCAGCAAGCCCGACGGTCAGAACACTGAAGCTTTCTTT. Translating it yields CASKPDGQNTEAFF.

This chain links TRBV28 with TRBJ2-2; maybe TRBD2 (6 bases). Trimming removed 5 bases from V and 13 bases from J, with 14 bases in between. This CDR3 is built from 12 residues. Germline loops: CDR1 MDHEN, CDR2 SYDVKM. The CDR3, as DNA: TGTGCCAGCAGTCTTATCGGGAGAGGGCTGTTTTTT. It translates to CASSLIGRGLFF.

The CDR3 bases are TGTGCCTGGAGCCCCGGACACGTTACTAACTATGGCTACACCTTC. Translated, it gives CAWSPGHVTNYGYTF. The rearrangement links TRBV30 to TRBJ1-2, with D possibly matching TRBD1 (5 bases). Germline V gene lookup returns CDR1 GTSNPN and CDR2 SVGIG (reference sequence). Trimming removed 3 bases from V and 0 bases from J, with 14 bases in between. The CDR3 totals 15 residues.

The chain is built from TRBV20-1 and TRBJ2-1; D possibly matches TRBD1 or TRBD2 (6 bases each). The germline CDR1 and CDR2 sequences are DFQATT and SNEGSKA (reference sequence). CDR3 length equals 19 residues. The V end lost 1 base, the J end lost 3 bases, and 25 bases lay between the germline ends. The CDR3 spells CSARARPTRGGNHYNEQFF. The CDR3 DNA is TGCAGTGCTAGAGCCCGCCCAACTCGAGGGGGGAATCACTACAATGAGCAGTTCTTC.

About this clonotype itself: A much larger clone lies a single base off, so this may be a read error. V is TRBV10-3 and J is TRBJ2-5, with TRBD1 matching over 8 bases. Trimming took 8 bases from V and 5 from J; bases not matched to a gene: 7. The CDR3 has 13 amino acids. Germline assignment: CDR1 ENHRY and CDR2 SYGVKD. The CDR3 region has the DNA TGTGCCATCGCAGGGGGCTTAGGTGAGACCCAGTACTTC. Its protein is CAIAGGLGETQYF.

CDR3 sequence: CASSPGTTISSFYNEQFF. The CDR3 DNA sequence: TGCGCCAGCAGCCCCGGGACTACCATAAGTTCTTTCTACAATGAGCAGTTCTTC. This chain uses TRBV5-1 with TRBJ2-1; 7 bases match TRBD2. J was trimmed by 3 bases and V by 4 bases; bases with no gene match: 16. Per germline, CDR1 SGHRS and CDR2 YFSETQ. This CDR3 region has 18 residues.

This clonotype turned up a few times. The rearrangement joins TRBV18 to TRBJ1-4; TRBD1 matches 7 bases. This CDR3 has 15 residues. Trimming cost V 3 bases and J 4 bases; bases outside gene matches: 5. Germline-derived CDR1 and CDR2 are KGHSH and LQKENI. This CDR3 is CASSPRQGNNEKLFF. The CDR3 DNA sequence: TGTGCCAGCTCACCCCGACAGGGAAATAATGAAAAACTGTTTTTT.

At least ten counts were recorded for this clonotype. This sequence joins TRBV28 and TRBJ2-7; D uncertain. The CDR3 totals 14 residues. Deletions cut 5 bases from V and 0 bases from J, with 11 bases between. Germline CDR1 MDHEN, CDR2 SYDVKM. In nucleotides, the CDR3 is TGTGCCAGCAGTCTAATACAGACCTCCTACGAGCAGTACTTC. Its protein is CASSLIQTSYEQYF.

To note about this clonotype: A read error may explain this, as a much larger clone is one base away. The chain is built from TRBV12-3 or TRBV12-4 and TRBJ1-1; possible D gene TRBD1, 6 bases. The CDR3 runs 15 residues. Trimming cost V 4 bases and J 2 bases, with 14 bases left between them. The CDR3, as DNA: TGTGCCAGCAGTTGGGGGGGCACCTTTAACACTGAAGCTTTCTTT. Translating gives CASSWGGTFNTEAFF.

V usage is TRBV7-3 and J usage is TRBJ2-3; D is ambiguous. The CDR3 contains 11 residues. CDR1 is SGHTA and CDR2 is FQGTGA in the germline V gene. Trimming took 5 bases from V and 6 from J, leaving 6 bases between them. The CDR3 protein is CASSMGDTQYF. The CDR3 nucleotides read TGTGCCAGCAGCATGGGGGATACGCAGTATTTT.

Many counts were recorded for this clonotype. This rearrangement joins TRBV28 to TRBJ2-1, with 10 bases lining up with TRBD2. J gave up 6 bases and V 1 base, and 6 bases lay outside the gene matches. Per germline, CDR1 MDHEN and CDR2 SYDVKM. CDR3 length equals 16 residues. The CDR3 here is CASSLYPGLAFNEQFF. For the CDR3, the DNA is TGTGCCAGCAGTTTATATCCGGGACTAGCGTTCAATGAGCAGTTCTTC.

The chain uses TRBV7-6 and TRBJ2-7; 9 nucleotides agree with TRBD2. Germline CDR1 reads SGHVS; CDR2 reads FNYEAQ. J gave up 5 bases and V 5 bases, and 10 bases lay outside the gene matches. The CDR3 runs to 15 residues. CDR3 nucleotide sequence: TGTGCCAGCAGCCTACTTAGCGGGAGCGGCCACGAGCAGTACTTC. This codes for CASSLLSGSGHEQYF.

This clonotype was picked up a small number of times. The rearrangement uses TRBV20-1 and TRBJ1-1; D remains ambiguous. Trimming took off 3 bases at V and 6 bases at J, with 8 bases between the two ends. The CDR3 contains 11 residues. Germline V CDR1 and CDR2: DFQATT, SNEGSKA (reference sequence). In DNA, the CDR3 is TGCAGTGCTAGTCCGAGCCCTGAAGCTTTCTTT. Its protein product is CSASPSPEAFF.

There are many counts of this clonotype. The chain joins TRBV24-1 to TRBJ2-6; D is unclear. CDR1 and CDR2 (germline): KGHDR, SFDVKD. The length of the CDR3 is 14 residues. V lost 5 bases and J lost 4, with 8 bases in between. The CDR3 protein is CATSVGSGANVLTF. Here the CDR3 DNA reads TGTGCCACCAGTGTAGGATCCGGGGCCAACGTCCTGACTTTC.

The chain has TRBV27 and TRBJ2-3; no reliable D call. CDR1 MNHEY and CDR2 SMNVEV come from the germline V gene (reference sequence). This CDR3 contains 15 residues. With 4 bases removed from V and 4 bases from J, the gap between germline ends came to 15 bases. The DNA of the CDR3 is TGTGCCAGCAGTTCCCGCCCAGCAGTAGCAGATACGCAGTATTTT. Its protein is CASSSRPAVADTQYF.

This clonotype was counted only a few times. The rearrangement links TRBV12-3 or TRBV12-4 to TRBJ2-3; the D is unclear. Trimming stripped 6 bases from V and 4 bases from J, with 11 bases between. CDR3 size: 13 residues. The chain's CDR3 is CASSRSEADTQYF. The DNA of the CDR3 is TGTGCCAGCAGCCGGTCGGAAGCAGATACGCAGTATTTT.

This clonotype has a handful of counts. This chain joins TRBV30 and TRBJ2-1; 13 positions agree with TRBD2. This CDR3 region has 15 residues. Trimming at V came to 6 bases and at J to 4 bases, leaving 6 bases not matched to a gene. Germline V gene sequence: CDR1 GTSNPN, CDR2 SVGIG (reference sequence). CDR3 DNA: TGTGCCTGCTCCTGGACTAGCGGGGGTTACAATGAGCAGTTCTTC. Translation: CACSWTSGGYNEQFF.

This clonotype was counted many times. J is TRBJ2-1 and V is TRBV2; D gene uncertain. This CDR3 has 14 amino acids. V lost 3 bases, J lost 7 bases, and 13 bases lay in between. CDR1 is SNHLY, CDR2 FYNNEI, per germline. The DNA of the CDR3 is TGTGCCAGCAGTGAGGGTTTGGTGGGGAATGAGCAGTTCTTC. As protein: CASSEGLVGNEQFF.

V usage is TRBV12-3 or TRBV12-4 and J usage is TRBJ1-2, with TRBD1 identical over 7 bases. Germline trimming cut 5 bases from V and 4 bases from J; bases unmatched to any gene: 7. The CDR3 extends over 14 amino acids. The DNA of the CDR3 is TGTGCCAGCAGTAAGCGACAGGGCCTCTATGGCTACACCTTC. Protein product: CASSKRQGLYGYTF.

A few counts support this clonotype. The CDR3 loop reads CASSWASGIYEQYF. CDR3 nucleotide sequence: TGTGCCAGCAGTTGGGCTAGCGGTATCTACGAGCAGTACTTC. The chain recombines TRBV28 with TRBJ2-7; 7 bases are shared with TRBD2. V gave up 4 bases and J gave up 3 bases; unmatched junction bases: 6. This CDR3 is 14 amino acids long. Germline V CDR1 and CDR2: MDHEN, SYDVKM.

This clonotype was counted a few times. The genes are TRBV6-6 and TRBJ2-2; 9 bases agree with TRBD1. Germline V gene lookup returns CDR1 MNHNY and CDR2 SVGAGI (reference sequence). The J segment lost 4 bases and the V segment lost 2 bases, leaving 2 bases of the junction unmatched. The CDR3 is 15 amino acids. CDR3 bases: TGTGCCAGCAGTTACCGGACAGGGGCCACCGGGGAGCTGTTTTTT. This codes for CASSYRTGATGELFF.

This clonotype was counted only a few times. The chain employs TRBV29-1 and TRBJ2-7; a weak D match, TRBD2 (6 bases). Germline lookup yields CDR1 SQVTM and CDR2 ANQGSEA. This CDR3 is built from 12 residues. V was shortened by 5 bases and J by 5 bases, with 13 bases between the two germline ends. The CDR3 DNA reads as TGCAGCGTTACGCGGGACTTTGACGAGCAGTACTTC. Its protein product is CSVTRDFDEQYF.